One and the same sample provided the 26 T cell receptor beta chains below, sequenced in a study of T cells in Graves' hyperthyroidism and ophthalmopathy. The investigators amplified TCR beta CDR3 regions from RNA transcripts. During a first-round RT-PCR of the TCR CDR3, the HTBI primer set was used. TCRdb re-analysed the multiplex PCR reads in MiXCR, keeping a single row per CDR3 protein. Of about 740,000 distinct CDR3 sequences in the sample, 14% are singletons; the top ten hold 10%. The sequenced sample was blood. The receptor source for this set is a woman between 18 and 29 years old with Graves' hyperthyroidism.

This clonotype was seen many times. The rearrangement joins TRBV3-1 to TRBJ2-1; D is ambiguous. The CDR3 consists of 13 residues. Germline values: CDR1 LGHDT, CDR2 YNNKEL (reference sequence). Trimming took off 0 bases at V and 10 bases at J, with 10 bases between the two ends. CDR3 sequence (DNA): TGTGCCAGCAGCCAAGATCGGGTACGCGAGCAGTTCTTC. Translating gives CASSQDRVREQFF.

The rearrangement links TRBV13 to TRBJ2-1; D is perhaps TRBD1 (5 bases). The germline gives CDR1 PRHDT, CDR2 FYEKMQ (reference sequence). The CDR3 has 15 amino acids. Trimming cost V 4 bases and J 6 bases, with 16 bases left between them. The DNA for the CDR3 is TGTGCCAGCAGCTGGCCGGGCACCCAGGGCAATGAGCAGTTCTTC. As protein: CASSWPGTQGNEQFF. The full variable domain, rest sourced from reference TRBV13 and TRBJ2-1, is AAGVIQSPRHLIKEKRETATLKCYPIPRHDTVYWYQQGPGQDPQFLISFYEKMQSDKGSIPDRFSAQQFSDYHSELNMSSLELGDSALYFCASSWPGTQGNEQFFGPGTRLTVL.

This chain uses TRBV29-1 with TRBJ1-1; no firm D call. V was shortened by 6 bases and J by 9 bases, with 17 bases between the two germline ends. The CDR3 length is 12 residues. CDR1 and CDR2 from the germline V gene are SQVTM and ANQGSEA. CDR3 amino acids: CSVTRGSPQAFF. CDR3 sequence (DNA): TGCAGCGTAACCAGAGGGAGCCCCCAAGCTTTCTTT.

This sequence joins TRBV6-2 or TRBV6-3 and TRBJ2-7; 7 bases line up with TRBD1. Germline loops: CDR1 MNHEY, CDR2 SVGEGT. J was trimmed by 1 base and V by 8 bases; bases with no gene match: 5. The CDR3 totals 13 residues. The CDR3 DNA reads as TGTGCCAGCGGGACAGCGATATCCTACGAGCAGTACTTC. Amino acids: CASGTAISYEQYF.

This clonotype appeared many times. The chain uses TRBV15 and TRBJ1-1; the D is unclear. Germline-derived CDR1 and CDR2 are LNHNV and YYDKDF (reference sequence). V was cut by 0 bases and J by 6 bases, with 11 bases left in between. This CDR3 comprises 14 residues. DNA for the CDR3: TGTGCCACCAGCAGAGATCGGGTGAAATCTGAAGCTTTCTTT. Residues: CATSRDRVKSEAFF.

Only a few counts were recorded for this clonotype. DNA for the CDR3: TGCGCCAGCAGCTTGGGAAGGAGCCGGGACAGACATCGTTTAAGAGTGAGCTCCTACAATGAGCAGTTCTTC. Amino acids: CASSLGRSRDRHRLRVSSYNEQFF. The chain is built from TRBV5-1 and TRBJ2-1; 7 bases agree with TRBD1. Germline CDR1 SGHRS, CDR2 YFSETQ. With 0 bases clipped from V and 0 bases from J, the junction kept 27 bases outside the gene matches. CDR3 length equals 24 residues.

The rearrangement joins TRBV12-3 or TRBV12-4 to TRBJ1-5; no clear D. Trimming shortened V by 6 bases and J by 4 bases, and 13 bases separated the two germline ends. This CDR3 spans 14 amino acids. The CDR3 sequence: CASSTRGLNQPQHF. The DNA of the CDR3 is TGTGCCAGCAGCACGAGAGGACTGAATCAGCCCCAGCATTTT.

The table lists this clonotype with a few counts. The genes are TRBV4-1 and TRBJ1-5, with D hard to call. Germline-derived CDR1 and CDR2 are MGHRA and YSYEKL. This CDR3 region has 15 residues. V lost 0 bases, J lost 3 bases, and 9 bases lay in between. This CDR3 is CASSQDRGYNQPQHF. For the CDR3, the DNA is TGCGCCAGCAGCCAAGATCGGGGTTACAATCAGCCCCAGCATTTT.

The rearrangement uses TRBV29-1 and TRBJ2-1; tentatively, D is TRBD1 (6 bases). Germline CDR1 SQVTM, CDR2 ANQGSEA. The CDR3 is 15 amino acids. The V gene lost 6 bases and the J gene lost 3 bases, with 18 bases spanning the gap. Here the CDR3 reads CSVSHRVGVYNEQFF. DNA of the CDR3: TGCAGCGTCAGCCACAGGGTAGGTGTCTACAATGAGCAGTTCTTC.

Concerning this clonotype itself: A read error may explain this, as a much larger clone is one base away. The gene calls are TRBV19 and TRBJ1-1; 8 bases fit TRBD1. Germline CDR1 and CDR2: LNHDA and SQIVND (reference sequence). The CDR3 sequence is 16 residues long. CDR3 amino acids: CVSSIPRTGWNTEAFF. Written as DNA, the CDR3 is TGTGTCAGTAGTATCCCTCGGACAGGGTGGAACACTGAAGCTTTCTTT.

This clonotype was counted at least ten times. The V gene is TRBV27, the J gene TRBJ2-7; no reliable D call. The CDR3 consists of 13 residues. Germline CDR1 MNHEY, CDR2 SMNVEV (reference sequence). V was pared by 5 bases and J by 4 bases, with 12 bases between. The chain's CDR3 is CASSPAEGYEQYF. The CDR3, as DNA: TGTGCCAGCAGTCCCGCGGAAGGGTACGAGCAGTACTTC.

The rearrangement links TRBV5-4 to TRBJ1-3, with D possibly being TRBD1 (6 bases). Germline V CDR1 and CDR2: SGHNT, YYREEE (reference sequence). The CDR3 has 14 amino acids. V was trimmed by 4 bases and J by 2 bases, leaving 10 bases between them. The CDR3 sequence: CASSAQGTGNTIYF. The CDR3 nucleotides are TGTGCCAGCAGCGCCCAGGGGACTGGAAACACCATATATTTT.

This clonotype was observed a handful of times. V usage is TRBV19 and J usage is TRBJ2-7; 9 nucleotides align to TRBD2. The CDR3 consists of 16 residues. V dropped 5 bases and J dropped 4; count of bases not matched to a gene: 12. CDR1 is LNHDA and CDR2 is SQIVND in the germline V gene (reference sequence). CDR3 region: CASSRREGLLVYEQYF. CDR3 in DNA: TGTGCCAGTAGTCGGCGGGAGGGTCTCTTGGTTTACGAGCAGTACTTC.

The gene calls are TRBV19 and TRBJ2-1; 7 bases agree with TRBD2. The CDR3 contains 15 residues. The V segment lost 1 base and the J segment 10 bases; nucleotides outside the gene matches: 10. Germline V gene lookup returns CDR1 LNHDA and CDR2 SQIVND (reference sequence). Here the CDR3 DNA reads TGTGCCAGTAGTATAGCTGGGAGGGAGGGCCTGGAGCAGTTCTTC. It encodes CASSIAGREGLEQFF. Full variable domain (missing parts from reference TRBV19 and TRBJ2-1): DGGITQSPKYLFRKEGQNVTLSCEQNLNHDAMYWYRQDPGQGLRLIYYSQIVNDFQKGDIAEGYSVSREKKESFPLTVTSAQKNPTAFYLCASSIAGREGLEQFFGPGTRLTVL.

CDR3 sequence reads: CASSPAPVKQRDEQYF. For the CDR3, the DNA is TGTGCCAGCAGCCCCGCCCCGGTCAAACAACGGGACGAGCAGTACTTC. This chain joins TRBV7-2 and TRBJ2-7; D is undetermined. The CDR3 loop spans 16 amino acids. CDR1 is SGHTA and CDR2 is FQGNSA in the germline V gene. Deletions cut 5 bases from V and 5 bases from J, with 22 bases between.

This clonotype was counted between two and nine times. The V and J genes are TRBV6-1 and TRBJ2-1, with 10 bases identical to TRBD2. Trimming took 5 bases from V and 9 from J; bases not matched to a gene: 10. From germline, CDR1 is MNHNS and CDR2 SASEGT. The CDR3 totals 15 residues. The CDR3 here is CASSKLAGIAGEQFF. The CDR3 DNA sequence: TGTGCCAGCAGTAAACTAGCGGGAATAGCTGGTGAGCAGTTCTTC.

The V call is TRBV15, the J call TRBJ2-7; TRBD1 aligns across 8 bases. The CDR3 sequence is 16 residues long. V shed 1 base and J 4 bases; nucleotides not matched to a gene: 9. Germline lookup yields CDR1 LNHNV and CDR2 YYDKDF (reference sequence). The CDR3 DNA is TGTGCCACCAGCAGAGGGGTCCCCGGGACAGGTTACGAGCAGTACTTC. Translation: CATSRGVPGTGYEQYF.

The CDR3 loop is CAISDGGSATDTQYF. In nucleotides, the CDR3 is TGTGCCATCAGTGACGGGGGGTCGGCCACAGATACGCAGTATTTT. V gene TRBV10-3 combines with J gene TRBJ2-3; TRBD2 agrees at 7 bases. The CDR3 runs to 15 residues. Per the germline V gene, CDR1 is ENHRY and CDR2 is SYGVKD. After removal of 3 bases from V and 2 bases from J, the junction contained 5 bases not matched to a gene.

This clonotype was detected many times. The J gene is TRBJ1-5, the V gene TRBV2, with a possible D match to TRBD1 (6 bases). The CDR3 has 14 residues. The V and J ends lost 4 bases and 3 bases respectively, with 10 bases between them. The germline CDR1 and CDR2 sequences are SNHLY and FYNNEI. The chain's CDR3 is CASSGYRDNQPQHF. Written as DNA, the CDR3 is TGTGCCAGCAGTGGTTACAGGGACAATCAGCCCCAGCATTTT.

The gene calls are TRBV28 and TRBJ2-1; 10 positions match TRBD2. The V segment lost 7 bases and the J segment 7 bases; nucleotides outside the gene matches: 4. The CDR3 has 13 residues. Germline V gives CDR1 MDHEN, CDR2 SYDVKM. DNA of the CDR3: TGTGCCAGCAAACCTAGCGGGAGTAATGAGCAGTTCTTC. It codes for CASKPSGSNEQFF.

This clonotype was recorded at least ten times. The V gene is TRBV7-2, the J gene TRBJ1-5; no firm D call. This CDR3 region has 16 residues. CDR1 and CDR2 from the germline V gene are SGHTA and FQGNSA. V lost 3 bases and J 3 bases, leaving 15 bases between the germline ends. This CDR3 is CASSFASTEINQPQHF. The CDR3 region has the DNA TGTGCCAGCAGCTTTGCCTCTACAGAAATCAATCAGCCCCAGCATTTT.

This clonotype occurred many times. The chain carries TRBV28 and TRBJ2-3; 11 bases are a match to TRBD2. The germline V gene has CDR1 MDHEN and CDR2 SYDVKM. The length of the CDR3 is 17 residues. V gave up 8 bases and J gave up 0 bases; unmatched junction bases: 10. CDR3 bases: TGTGCCAGCGGACTGACTAGCGGGGAGACTAGCACAGATACGCAGTATTTT. Amino acid sequence: CASGLTSGETSTDTQYF.

A few counts support this clonotype. The genes are TRBV7-3 and TRBJ1-1; D call uncertain. CDR3 length equals 14 residues. Per the germline V gene, CDR1 is SGHTA and CDR2 is FQGTGA. Trimming shortened V by 3 bases and J by 2 bases, and 10 bases separated the two germline ends. The CDR3 bases are TGTGCCAGCAGCTTTGAATCCGGAAACACTGAAGCTTTCTTT. Translated: CASSFESGNTEAFF. Filled out from reference TRBV7-3 and TRBJ1-1, the complete variable domain reads GAGVSQTPSNKVTEKGKYVELRCDPISGHTALYWYRQSLGQGPEFLIYFQGTGAADDSGLPNDRFFAVRPEGSVSTLKIQRTERGDSAVYLCASSFESGNTEAFFGQGTRLTVV.

This clonotype was detected a few times. The CDR3 DNA reads as TGTGCCAGCACCTCCAAGGGGACTAGCGGGAGCAATGAGCAGTTCTTC. This sequence encodes CASTSKGTSGSNEQFF. The V call is TRBV27, the J call TRBJ2-1; 14 bases map to TRBD2. The CDR3 consists of 16 residues. The germline V gene has CDR1 MNHEY and CDR2 SMNVEV (reference sequence). V shed 7 bases and J 6 bases; nucleotides not matched to a gene: 8.

The gene calls are TRBV4-1 and TRBJ2-7; tentative D call: TRBD1 (6 bases). V shed 2 bases and J shed 2 bases, with 16 bases lying between them. The CDR3 is 16 amino acids. In germline, CDR1 is MGHRA, CDR2 YSYEKL. The CDR3 nucleotides are TGCGCCAGCAGCCAACGGGACACCGCTACGGCCTACGAGCAGTACTTC. Translation: CASSQRDTATAYEQYF.

There are a few counts of this clonotype. This chain links TRBV19 with TRBJ2-7, with a tentative D call TRBD1 (5 bases). V was pared by 4 bases and J by 3 bases, with 10 bases between. This CDR3 spans 13 amino acids. Looked up from germline, CDR1 is LNHDA and CDR2 is SQIVND (reference sequence). CDR3 in amino acids: CASSTRTGYEQYF. DNA for the CDR3: TGTGCCAGTAGTACCCGTACAGGCTACGAGCAGTACTTC.